This T cell receptor beta chain was observed in a study of T cell changes during pregnancy in multiple sclerosis. The protocol was immunoSEQ multiplex PCR, while the TCRdb copy is restricted to in-frame clones and leaves out a portion. The sample carries around 48,000 clones, approximately 92% recorded once. Germline V lookup: CDR1 KGHSH, CDR2 LQKENI. The CDR3 contains 14 residues. V was trimmed by 2 bases and J by 2 bases, leaving 10 bases between them. The sequences come from CD4+ T cells from peripheral blood mononuclear cells, collected in the third trimester of pregnancy. The sequence was obtained from a female donor with multiple sclerosis, enrolled in a pregnancy study. This rearrangement joins TRBV18 to TRBJ2-7, with no clear D. The DNA of the CDR3 is TGTGCCAGCTCACCAGGTCAGTTAACCTACGAGCAGTACTTC. Encoded protein: CASSPGQLTYEQYF.